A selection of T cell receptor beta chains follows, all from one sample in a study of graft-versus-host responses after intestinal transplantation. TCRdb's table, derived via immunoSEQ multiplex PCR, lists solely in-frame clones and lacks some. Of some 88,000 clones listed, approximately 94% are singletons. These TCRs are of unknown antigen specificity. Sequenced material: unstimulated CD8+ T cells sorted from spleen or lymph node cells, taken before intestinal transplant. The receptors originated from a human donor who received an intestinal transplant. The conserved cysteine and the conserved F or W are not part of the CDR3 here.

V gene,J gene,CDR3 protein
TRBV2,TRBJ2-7,ANSQAGLYEQY
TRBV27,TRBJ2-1,ASTRQFAGAYNEQF
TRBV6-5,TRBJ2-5,ASSLDRGPQETQY
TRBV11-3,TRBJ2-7,ASSLAMGVGYEQY
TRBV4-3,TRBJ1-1,ASSLAQSDFYEAF
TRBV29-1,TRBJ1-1,SVAGFATEAF
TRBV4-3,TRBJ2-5,ASSQDLQIQETQY
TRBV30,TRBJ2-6,AWLRDETGPSGANVLT
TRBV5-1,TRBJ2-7,ASSDAGGAAYEQY
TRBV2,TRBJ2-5,ASSDGQVQETQY
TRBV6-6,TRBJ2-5,ASGTGWETQY
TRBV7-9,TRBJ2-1,ASIPPGANEQF
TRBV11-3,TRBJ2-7,ASSPDLPYIYEQY
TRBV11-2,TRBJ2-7,ASSLGLAVSYEQY
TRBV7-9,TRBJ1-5,ASNQGTEANQPQH
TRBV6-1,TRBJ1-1,ASSEAGRPFEAF
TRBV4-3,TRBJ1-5,ASSQIPPADRGDQPQH
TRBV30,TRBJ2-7,AWSVFAGSAYEQY
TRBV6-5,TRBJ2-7,ASSSGDSPGEQY
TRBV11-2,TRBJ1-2,ASSNQGAVYGYT
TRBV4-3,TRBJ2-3,ASSQDPPSSTDTQY
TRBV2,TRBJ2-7,ASVAGPVDEQY
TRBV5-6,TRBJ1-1,ASILGRGTEAF
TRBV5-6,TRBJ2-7,ASSTTGAYEQY
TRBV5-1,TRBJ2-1,ASSRGQGSEQF
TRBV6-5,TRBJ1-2,ASRTGQGANYGYT
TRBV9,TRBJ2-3,ASSVGGGPGTDTQY
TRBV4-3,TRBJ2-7,ASSQDRSGGKDEQY
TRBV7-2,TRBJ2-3,ASSLVLAGALGSTDTQY
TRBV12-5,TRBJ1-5,ASTNTGVYNQPQH
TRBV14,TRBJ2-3,ASSLQTGGPDTQY
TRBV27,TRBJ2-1,ASSSFPGRVYNEQF
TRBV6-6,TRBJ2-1,ASSYSRSSGVDEQF
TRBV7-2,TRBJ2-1,ASSSNPLSLSSYNEQF
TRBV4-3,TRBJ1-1,ASSQEIGTGERTEAF
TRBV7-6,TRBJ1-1,ASSLGVGERPSDTAF
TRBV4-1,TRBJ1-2,ASSQVLPSPGGYT
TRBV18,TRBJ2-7,ASSPVGQNEQY
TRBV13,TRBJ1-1,ASSSRDSNTEAF
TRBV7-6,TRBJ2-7,ASSLTERGEQY
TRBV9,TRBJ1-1,ASSPAGLGTEAF
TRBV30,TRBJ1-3,AWSGPENTIY
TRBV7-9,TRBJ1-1,ASSPLQGLNTEAF